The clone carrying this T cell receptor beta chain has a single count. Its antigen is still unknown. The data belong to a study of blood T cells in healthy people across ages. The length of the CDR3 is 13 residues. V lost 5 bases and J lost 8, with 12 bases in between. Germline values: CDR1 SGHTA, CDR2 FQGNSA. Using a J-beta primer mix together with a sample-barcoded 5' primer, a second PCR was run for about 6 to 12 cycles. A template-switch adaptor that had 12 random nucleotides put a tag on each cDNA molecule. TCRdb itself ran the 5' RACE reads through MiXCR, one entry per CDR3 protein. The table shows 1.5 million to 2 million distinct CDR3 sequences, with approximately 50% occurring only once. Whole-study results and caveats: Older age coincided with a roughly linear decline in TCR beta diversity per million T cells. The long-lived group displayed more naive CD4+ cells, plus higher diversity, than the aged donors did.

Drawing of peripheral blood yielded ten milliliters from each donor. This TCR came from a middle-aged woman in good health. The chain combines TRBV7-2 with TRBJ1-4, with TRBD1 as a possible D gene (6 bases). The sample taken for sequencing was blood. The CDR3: CASSAKTGEKLFF. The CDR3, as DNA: TGTGCCAGCAGCGCCAAGACAGGAGAAAAACTGTTTTTT.